The text below deals with one T cell receptor beta chain. This clonotype showed up just a few times. Its antigen remains undetermined. Per-base qualities were not stored, and no clone one base away is much larger. The CDR3 sequence holds 17 residues, the cysteine and phenylalanine included. Just the 51-base CDR3 DNA is kept, in frame starting at base 1. The V end gives up 5 bases and the J end 1 base, leaving 10 bases in the junction not matched to a gene. The germline V gene (reference sequence) specifies SEHNR as CDR1 and FQNEAQ as CDR2. The data stem from a study of T-cell memory formation after mild COVID-19 (dated by TCRdb to the early 2020s). About the study as a whole: Most TCR sequence clusters were specific to one of the two donors. The cohort comprised two young, previously healthy adult volunteers, one female and one male. In two donors, T-cell clones that expanded and contracted after mild COVID-19 were followed by sequencing TCRalpha and TCRbeta repertoires longitudinally.

The instrument given in TCRdb is Illumina NovaSeq 6000. TCRalpha and TCRbeta cDNA libraries were constructed by 5'RACE with constant-segment primers, with sample barcodes and unique molecular identifiers being introduced. RNA was extracted from every sample with Trizol reagent. Amplification of the libraries took two PCR steps, and the second step added a second sample barcode plus Illumina TruSeq adapters. Sequencing of the libraries was done on an Illumina NovaSeq, producing 2 x 150 bp paired-end reads. In the paper's pipeline: With migec v1.2.7, reads were demultiplexed and then collapsed into UMI-guided consensus sequences. Using mixcr v2.1.11, UMI consensuses were aligned to TRA and TRB V and J templates and then assembled into clonotypes. A clonotype was counted as expanded or contracted only when both edgeR and NoisET called the clonotype significant, with the noise models trained on biological replicates. For edgeR calls, a false discovery rate-adjusted p below 0.01 and a log2 fold-change threshold of 1 were applied. PCA with hierarchical clustering of max-normalized trajectories of the 1000 most abundant clonotypes was used as exploratory dynamics analysis. The CD4 or CD8 phenotype of responding clones was assigned using the separately sequenced CD4+ and CD8+ repertoires. Starting from the raw public reads, TCRdb applied fastp trimming at Q25, assembled clones with MiXCR and retained in-frame beta chains. Entries that share a CDR3 protein sequence are merged under the most common genes and DNA. None of the V and J calls come from the authors' own analysis; TCRdb made them. The sample table lists roughly 240,000 distinct CDR3 sequences, 15% to 20% of them with a count of one. Roughly 22% of the sample lies in the top ten.

What the research found in general, with its limitations: Some responding clones were found in pre-infection memory, which suggests that pre-existing cross-reactive memory T cells took part in the SARS-CoV-2 response. Contracting CD4+ clones appeared mostly in the CM and EM memory subsets, whereas CD8+ clones were enriched in EMRA. SARS-CoV-2 specificity of the second-wave clones peaking on day 37 was not confirmed. Balanced CD4/CD8 phenotypes were observed for clones contracting from day 15 to 85, whereas a bias towards CD4+ was observed for a second wave of clones expanding from day 15 to 37. Only a couple of mild cases were covered by the study, and larger cohorts that include severe cases with pre-infection samples were considered necessary.

PBMCs were isolated by Ficoll-Paque density gradient centrifugation. Source material: PBMCs or a T cell subset sorted from them (not recorded which). The rearranged segments are TRBV7-9 and TRBJ1-1, and 10 junction bases match TRBD1. The receptor's source is a man between 18 and 35 years old who had mild COVID-19 (a few samples of this study predate the infection). The sample titles of this study are shuffled in the database, so cell type and time point are left out; the donor was told from shared clones. The DNA sequence reads TGTGCCAGCAGCATAATCCCGGGACAGGGGACGAACACTGAAGCTTTCTTT. Translated, it reads CASSIIPGQGTNTEAFF.